This T cell receptor beta chain is from a study of CD8+CD57+ T cells in acquired aplastic anemia. As for this clonotype: Its specificity is unknown.

Overall study results and limits: Around 27 sequences, all CD8+ CDR3, were shared between patients and controls.

It was genomic DNA that served as the template for profiling TCR beta VDJ and CDR3. Using its own MiXCR run on the reads, TCRdb lists one record per CDR3 protein. The sample contains approximately 200,000 distinct CDR3 sequences, roughly 56% of which appear only once. The V gene's germline CDR1 is LNHNV and CDR2 YYDKDF (reference sequence). This CDR3 comprises 16 residues. Germline trimming cut 3 bases from V and 4 bases from J; bases unmatched to any gene: 9. Sequencing was done on a sample of sorted CD4+, CD8+, or CD8+CD57+ T cells (not recorded which) from PBMCs. The chain carries TRBV15 and TRBJ2-1, with 7 positions matching TRBD2. The origin of this receptor is a human donor in good health, serving as a control. CDR3 amino acids: CATSSLGGGVYNEQFF. CDR3 nucleotides: TGTGCCACCAGCAGCTTAGGCGGGGGAGTATACAATGAGCAGTTCTTC.